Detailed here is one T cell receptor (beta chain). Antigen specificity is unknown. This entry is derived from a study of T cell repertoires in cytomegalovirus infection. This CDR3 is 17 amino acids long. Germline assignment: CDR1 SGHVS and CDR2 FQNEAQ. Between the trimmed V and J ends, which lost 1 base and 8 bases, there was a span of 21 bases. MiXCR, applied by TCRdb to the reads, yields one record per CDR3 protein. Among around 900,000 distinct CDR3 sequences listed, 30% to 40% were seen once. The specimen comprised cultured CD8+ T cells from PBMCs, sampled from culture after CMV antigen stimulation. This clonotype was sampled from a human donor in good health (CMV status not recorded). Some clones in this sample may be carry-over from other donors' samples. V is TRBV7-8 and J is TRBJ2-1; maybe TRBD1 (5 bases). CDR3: CASSLGLTVIYIDEQFF. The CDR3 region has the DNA TGTGCCAGCAGCTTAGGGCTGACAGTGATTTACATCGATGAGCAGTTCTTC. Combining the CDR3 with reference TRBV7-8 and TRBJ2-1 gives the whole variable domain GAGVSQSPRYKVAKRGQDVALRCDPISGHVSLFWYQQALGQGPEFLTYFQNEAQLDKSGLPSDRFFAERPEGSVSTLKIQRTQQEDSAVYLCASSLGLTVIYIDEQFFGPGTRLTVL.